Shown below are 15 T cell receptor beta chains from a single sample sequenced in a study of cytomegalovirus exposure and HLA in healthy donors. The PCR employed 60 Vbeta primers together with 13 Jbeta primers. Using immunoSEQ multiplex PCR, the repertoire was profiled, and TCRdb retains in-frame clones only, with some absent. The table includes around 150,000 clones, more than 75% detected once. Sequencing used PBMCs. Every receptor here comes from a human donor in good health.

The CDR3 region has the DNA TGTGCCAGCAGCCCCGGGACAGGCCGTGGGAAGCAGTACTTC. Encoded protein: CASSPGTGRGKQYF. This rearrangement joins TRBV28 to TRBJ2-7; 8 bases fit TRBD1. The CDR3 runs to 14 residues. V lost 6 bases and J lost 8; bases outside the gene matches: 12. Germline assignment: CDR1 MDHEN and CDR2 SYDVKM. The variable domain in full, completed from reference TRBV28 and TRBJ2-7, reads DVKVTQSSRYLVKRTGEKVFLECVQDMDHENMFWYRQDPGLGLRLIYFSYDVKMKEKGDIPEGYSVSREKKERFSLILESASTNQTSMYLCASSPGTGRGKQYFGPGTRLTVT.

This chain uses TRBV5-1 with TRBJ1-1; possible D gene TRBD1, 6 bases. V lost 0 bases to trimming and J lost 4 bases, with 13 bases between them. Germline V lookup: CDR1 SGHRS, CDR2 YFSETQ. This CDR3 has 15 amino acids. CDR3: CASSLEGGLSTEAFF. In DNA, the CDR3 is TGCGCCAGCAGCTTGGAGGGGGGGCTGAGCACTGAAGCTTTCTTT.

This chain links TRBV6-5 with TRBJ1-1, with TRBD1 matching 9 bases. CDR3 length equals 13 residues. Trimming at V came to 6 bases and at J to 7 bases, leaving 6 bases not matched to a gene. Germline lookup yields CDR1 MNHEY and CDR2 SVGAGI. This CDR3 is CASSLGTGLEAFF. Written as DNA, the CDR3 is TGTGCCAGCAGCCTTGGGACAGGGCTTGAAGCTTTCTTT.

The V and J genes are TRBV5-6 and TRBJ2-3; a possible D gene is TRBD1 (5 bases). The CDR3 totals 19 residues. The germline V gene has CDR1 SGHDT and CDR2 YYEEEE. Trimming cost V 4 bases and J 1 base, with 25 bases left between them. CDR3 residues: CASSLLNRTPPRGTDTQYF. CDR3 coding DNA: TGTGCCAGCAGCCTCCTCAATCGGACACCCCCCAGGGGCACAGATACGCAGTATTTT.

The chain is built from TRBV4-2 and TRBJ2-7; D not certain. Trimming pared 0 bases from V and 0 bases from J, leaving 9 bases between. CDR3 size: 15 residues. Germline-derived CDR1 and CDR2 are LGHNA and YNFKEQ. The chain's CDR3 is CASSQDDGGSYEQYF. In nucleotides, the CDR3 is TGTGCCAGCAGCCAAGACGACGGCGGCTCCTACGAGCAGTACTTC.

The gene calls are TRBV25-1 and TRBJ1-4; the D is unclear. Germline V CDR1 and CDR2: MGHDK, SYGVNS. CDR3 size: 14 residues. Deletions cut 3 bases from V and 8 bases from J, with 13 bases between. The CDR3 sequence: CASSDPGVGEKLFF. The CDR3 bases are TGTGCCAGCAGTGATCCCGGGGTAGGGGAAAAACTGTTTTTT.

Written as DNA, the CDR3 is TGTGCCAGTAGGGGCCAATCGGTCGGCGGGAGTTCCTACAATGAGCAGTTCTTC. It codes for CASRGQSVGGSSYNEQFF. V gene TRBV19 combines with J gene TRBJ2-1; TRBD2 matches 7 bases. After removal of 6 bases from V and 1 base from J, the junction contained 15 bases not matched to a gene. The CDR3 totals 18 residues. Germline V gene lookup returns CDR1 LNHDA and CDR2 SQIVND (reference sequence).

This rearrangement joins TRBV19 to TRBJ1-4, with 7 nucleotides matching TRBD1. V dropped 7 bases and J dropped 6; count of bases not matched to a gene: 23. The germline V gene has CDR1 LNHDA and CDR2 SQIVND (reference sequence). This CDR3 is 19 amino acids long. The CDR3 here is CASKASGTAFSYLDEKLFF. CDR3 nucleotide sequence: TGTGCCAGTAAGGCGTCCGGGACAGCCTTTTCTTATCTCGATGAAAAACTGTTTTTT.

This clone has only one observation. This chain joins TRBV7-3 and TRBJ2-7; TRBD2 aligns across 9 bases. V was pared by 2 bases and J by 5 bases, with 13 bases of the junction left unmatched. CDR3 length equals 17 residues. Germline CDR1 and CDR2: SGHTA and FQGTGA. The DNA for the CDR3 is TGTGCCAGCAGCTTATCGGGGGGCGCTAGCGGGATAGACGAGCAGTACTTC. Encoded protein: CASSLSGGASGIDEQYF.

The V and J genes are TRBV5-5 and TRBJ1-3; D not certain. The CDR3 is made up of 13 amino acids. CDR1 SGHKS and CDR2 YYEKEE come from the germline V gene (reference sequence). The V end was cut by 5 bases, the J end by 4 bases, with 10 bases between. CDR3 sequence: CASSQVLGNTIYF. The CDR3 nucleotides read TGTGCCAGCAGTCAGGTATTAGGAAACACCATATATTTT.

The count of this clone is one. The chain joins TRBV29-1 to TRBJ2-2; 10 bases map to TRBD1. The CDR3 is made up of 14 amino acids. The V and J ends lost 7 bases and 4 bases, in that order; junction bases with no gene match: 6. Germline loops: CDR1 SQVTM, CDR2 ANQGSEA. CDR3 sequence reads: CSGVGTGATGELFF. CDR3 bases: TGCAGCGGTGTCGGGACAGGGGCCACCGGGGAGCTGTTTTTT.

V is TRBV5-8 and J is TRBJ1-2; 9 positions match TRBD1. Unmatched junction bases numbered 7, after V lost 6 bases and J lost 7 bases. This CDR3 has 13 amino acids. Germline V gives CDR1 SGHTS, CDR2 YDEGEE. This CDR3 reads CASTIQGAIGYTF. The CDR3 bases are TGTGCCAGCACAATACAGGGGGCGATTGGCTACACCTTC.

To note about this clone: A junction end diverges from the germline sequence, so it may reflect a read error. The chain couples TRBV6-1 to TRBJ1-2, with D possibly matching TRBD1 (5 bases). Germline loops: CDR1 MNHNS, CDR2 SASEGT. This CDR3 region has 15 residues. CDR3: CASIPTWGGNYGYPF. CDR3 nucleotide sequence: TGTGCCAGCATTCCTACCTGGGGGGGTAACTATGGCTACCCCTTC.

This chain connects TRBV5-1 to TRBJ2-1; 11 bases map to TRBD2. V lost 4 bases, J lost 7 bases, and 7 bases stayed unmatched. The CDR3 sequence is 15 residues long. The germline gives CDR1 SGHRS, CDR2 YFSETQ. The CDR3 DNA follows: TGCGCCAGCAGCGCTTCTAGCGGGGGGCATAATGAGCAGTTCTTC. Amino acids: CASSASSGGHNEQFF.

The genes are TRBV5-1 and TRBJ2-1; 7 bases are shared with TRBD2. The CDR3 runs to 16 residues. V lost 3 bases and J lost 6; bases outside the gene matches: 12. Germline-derived CDR1 and CDR2 are SGHRS and YFSETQ. The CDR3 DNA follows: TGCGCCAGCAGCTCCTCACTAGCGTCATTCAGCAATGAGCAGTTCTTC. Translating it yields CASSSSLASFSNEQFF. Based on the CDR3 plus reference TRBV5-1 and TRBJ2-1, the full variable domain is KAGVTQTPRYLIKTRGQQVTLSCSPISGHRSVSWYQQTPGQGLQFLFEYFSETQRNKGNFPGRFSGRQFSNSRSEMNVSTLELGDSALYLCASSSSLASFSNEQFFGPGTRLTVL.